Each of the 13 T cell receptor beta chains below was sequenced from the same sample in a study of cytomegalovirus exposure and HLA in healthy donors. Method: immunoSEQ multiplex PCR; TCRdb's copy keeps in-frame clones and lacks some. Of about 240,000 clones in the sample, around 88% are singletons; the top ten hold roughly 1.2%. Sequencing was done on a sample of PBMCs. Source of these receptors: a woman in her 30s in good health and CMV-seropositive.

The V gene is TRBV7-6, the J gene TRBJ1-1, with D maybe TRBD1 (6 bases). The CDR3 runs to 14 residues. Trimming took 1 base from V and 0 from J, leaving 6 bases between them. In germline, CDR1 is SGHVS, CDR2 FNYEAQ. The CDR3 sequence is CASSLDRVNTEAFF. CDR3 bases: TGTGCCAGCAGCTTAGACAGGGTGAACACTGAAGCTTTCTTT.

At least ten counts were recorded for this clone. V usage is TRBV10-3 and J usage is TRBJ2-7; tentatively, D is TRBD1 (7 bases). V was trimmed by 4 bases and J by 4 bases, leaving 14 bases between them. The CDR3 runs 14 residues. CDR1 is ENHRY and CDR2 is SYGVKD in the germline V gene. CDR3 protein: CAISAEGQLYEQYF. CDR3 in DNA: TGTGCCATCAGTGCGGAGGGACAGCTGTACGAGCAGTACTTC.

The chain couples TRBV2 to TRBJ2-1, with TRBD2 matching 13 bases. J lost 2 bases, V lost 8 bases, and 3 bases had no gene match. This CDR3 region has 15 residues. The germline CDR1 and CDR2 sequences are SNHLY and FYNNEI. CDR3 coding DNA: TGTGCCAGCGATGGGACTAGCGGGACCTACAATGAGCAGTTCTTC. This encodes CASDGTSGTYNEQFF. Filled out from reference TRBV2 and TRBJ2-1, the complete variable domain reads EPEVTQTPSHQVTQMGQEVILRCVPISNHLYFYWYRQILGQKVEFLVSFYNNEISEKSEIFDDQFSVERPDGSNFTLKIRSTKLEDSAMYFCASDGTSGTYNEQFFGPGTRLTVL.

This chain joins TRBV6-1 and TRBJ2-2; D possibly corresponds to TRBD2 (5 bases). In germline, CDR1 is MNHNS, CDR2 SASEGT. Trimming shortened V by 3 bases and J by 6 bases, and 14 bases separated the two germline ends. The CDR3 is 15 amino acids. CDR3 coding DNA: TGTGCCAGCAGTGAGGTGTCCGGGGTCTCCGGGGAGCTGTTTTTT. Amino acid sequence: CASSEVSGVSGELFF.

The rearrangement uses TRBV28 and TRBJ2-1, with TRBD2 identical over 9 bases. Germline V lookup: CDR1 MDHEN, CDR2 SYDVKM. Germline trimming cut 5 bases from V and 8 bases from J; bases unmatched to any gene: 10. The CDR3 runs 15 residues. The DNA of the CDR3 is TGTGCCAGCAGTCCCCTTAGCGGGAGATCGTATGAGCAGTTCTTC. Protein sequence: CASSPLSGRSYEQFF.

The chain links TRBV6-1 to TRBJ1-5, with TRBD1 matching over 9 bases. Germline trimming cut 2 bases from V and 6 bases from J; bases unmatched to any gene: 8. Germline CDR1 MNHNS, CDR2 SASEGT. The CDR3 has 16 residues. The CDR3 bases are TGTGCCAGCAGTGAAAGGGGGACAGGGTCCGTTCAGCCCCAGCATTTT. Translating it yields CASSERGTGSVQPQHF.

This rearrangement joins TRBV10-3 to TRBJ1-2; TRBD1 matches 9 bases. Trimming took 2 bases from V and 6 from J; bases not matched to a gene: 7. This CDR3 contains 15 residues. Germline assignment: CDR1 ENHRY and CDR2 SYGVKD. The CDR3 DNA is TGTGCCATCAGTGAGGCCGGGACAGGGTTTCATGGCTACACCTTC. The encoded protein is CAISEAGTGFHGYTF.

The gene calls are TRBV6-5 and TRBJ2-1; 11 bases are shared with TRBD1. The CDR3 totals 15 residues. Germline CDR1 and CDR2: MNHEY and SVGAGI. Trimming at V came to 7 bases and at J to 8 bases, leaving 10 bases not matched to a gene. This CDR3 is CASTRGTGGFYEQFF. CDR3 in DNA: TGTGCCAGCACTCGAGGGACAGGGGGTTTCTATGAGCAGTTCTTC.

V is TRBV6-5 and J is TRBJ2-3; D gene unclear. The V end was cut by 5 bases, the J end by 2 bases, with 14 bases between. CDR3 length: 15 residues. Germline V gene data show CDR1 as MNHEY and CDR2 as SVGAGI. The CDR3 sequence is CASSPRLWLTDTQYF. DNA for the CDR3: TGTGCCAGCAGTCCTAGGCTTTGGCTCACAGATACGCAGTATTTT.

This chain connects TRBV27 to TRBJ2-1, with 11 positions matching TRBD2. After removal of 2 bases from V and 7 bases from J, the junction contained 7 bases not matched to a gene. The CDR3 runs 16 residues. The V gene's germline CDR1 is MNHEY and CDR2 SMNVEV (reference sequence). The CDR3 DNA follows: TGTGCCAGCAGTTTAAGGGGGCTAGCGGGAGGTAATGAGCAGTTCTTC. This translates into CASSLRGLAGGNEQFF.

The V gene is TRBV15, the J gene TRBJ2-1; 10 bases are shared with TRBD2. CDR1 is LNHNV, CDR2 YYDKDF, per germline (reference sequence). The CDR3 contains 15 residues. V lost 1 base, J lost 8 bases, and 5 bases stayed unmatched. The CDR3 is CATSRGAGGPHEQFF. The CDR3, as DNA: TGTGCCACCAGCAGAGGAGCGGGAGGGCCACATGAGCAGTTCTTC.

The V and J genes are TRBV6-1 and TRBJ1-1; no firm D call. Germline CDR1 MNHNS, CDR2 SASEGT. V lost 4 bases and J 8 bases, leaving 14 bases between the germline ends. The CDR3 consists of 13 residues. CDR3 residues: CASSVIIYNEAFF. CDR3 bases: TGTGCCAGCAGTGTAATAATTTACAACGAAGCTTTCTTT.

The chain is built from TRBV27 and TRBJ2-7; 9 positions agree with TRBD1. The trim removed 5 bases at V and 3 bases at J, leaving 11 bases unmatched. This CDR3 spans 16 amino acids. From germline, CDR1 is MNHEY and CDR2 SMNVEV (reference sequence). CDR3 in DNA: TGTGCCAGCAGTCCTACCGGGACAGGGATAAACTACGAGCAGTACTTC. Translating it yields CASSPTGTGINYEQYF.